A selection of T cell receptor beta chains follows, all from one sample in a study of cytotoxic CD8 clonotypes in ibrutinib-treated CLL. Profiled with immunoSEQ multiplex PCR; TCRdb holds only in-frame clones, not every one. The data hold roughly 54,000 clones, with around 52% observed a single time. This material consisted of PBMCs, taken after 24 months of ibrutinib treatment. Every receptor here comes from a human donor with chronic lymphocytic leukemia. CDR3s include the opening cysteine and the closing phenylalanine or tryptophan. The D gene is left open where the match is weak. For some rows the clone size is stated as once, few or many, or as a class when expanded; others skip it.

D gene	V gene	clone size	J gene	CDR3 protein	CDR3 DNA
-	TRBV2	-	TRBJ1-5	CASRRGQPQHF	TGTGCCAGCAGACGGGGGCAGCCCCAGCATTTT
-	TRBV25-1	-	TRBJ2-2	CASSGTRGWPGELFF	TGTGCCAGCAGTGGTACTAGGGGGTGGCCCGGGGAGCTGTTTTTT
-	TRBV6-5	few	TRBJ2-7	CASREGHRDREYF	TGTGCCAGCAGGGAGGGACACCGGGACCGGGAGTACTTC
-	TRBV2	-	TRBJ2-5	CASSQQRETQYF	TGTGCCAGCAGTCAACAGAGGGAGACCCAGTACTTC
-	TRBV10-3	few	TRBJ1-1	CAISESMNTEAFF	TGTGCCATCAGTGAGTCGATGAACACTGAAGCTTTCTTT
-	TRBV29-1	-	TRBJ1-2	CSVNGDRNYGYTF	TGCAGCGTCAACGGAGACAGGAACTATGGCTACACCTTC
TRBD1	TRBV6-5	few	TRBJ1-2	CASSSPRQGDYGYTF	TGTGCCAGCAGTTCCCCCAGACAGGGGGACTATGGCTACACCTTC
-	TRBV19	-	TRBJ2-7	CASSIVGDYEQYF	TGTGCCAGTAGTATAGTCGGAGACTACGAGCAGTACTTC
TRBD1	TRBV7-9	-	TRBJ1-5	CASSPQGVNQPQHF	TGTGCCAGCAGCCCCCAGGGGGTCAATCAGCCCCAGCATTTT
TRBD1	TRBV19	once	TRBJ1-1	CASSIQGDGNTEAFF	TGTGCCAGTAGTATACAGGGGGATGGGAACACTGAAGCTTTCTTT
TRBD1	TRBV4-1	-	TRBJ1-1	CASSPPDRVKRAFF	TGCGCCAGCAGCCCCCCGGACAGGGTCAAGCGGGCTTTCTTT
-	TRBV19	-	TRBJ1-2	CASSDTGNYGYTF	TGTGCCAGTAGTGATACGGGTAACTATGGCTACACCTTC
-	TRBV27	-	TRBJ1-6	CASRSGGNSPLHF	TGTGCCAGCAGGTCGGGGGGAAATTCACCCCTCCACTTT
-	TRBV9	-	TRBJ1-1	CASSVEGDTEAFF	TGTGCCAGCAGCGTAGAGGGGGACACTGAAGCTTTCTTT
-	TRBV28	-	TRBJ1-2	CASSSTRHDTF	TGTGCCAGCAGTTCGACTCGACACGACACCTTC
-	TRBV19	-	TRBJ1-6	CATRGYNSPLHF	TGTGCCACCAGGGGCTATAATTCACCCCTCCACTTT
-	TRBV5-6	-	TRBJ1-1	CASSLYTGYEAFF	TGTGCCAGCAGCTTGTACACAGGTTATGAAGCTTTCTTT
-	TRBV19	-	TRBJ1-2	CASSPHGLNWGRNYGYTF	TGTGCCAGTAGTCCCCACGGCCTAAATTGGGGAAGGAACTATGGCTACACCTTC
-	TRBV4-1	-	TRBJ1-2	CASSQGGTTRGGYTF	TGCGCCAGCAGCCAAGGCGGGACCACCAGGGGAGGCTACACCTTC
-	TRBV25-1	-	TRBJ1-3	CASSERLGTGNTIYF	TGTGCCAGCAGTGAAAGGTTGGGGACGGGAAACACCATATATTTT
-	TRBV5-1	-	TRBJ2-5	CASSFVSGQETQYF	TGCGCCAGCAGCTTCGTCTCAGGCCAAGAGACCCAGTACTTC
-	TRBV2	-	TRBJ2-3	CASSQDGGGTDTQYF	TGTGCCAGCAGTCAGGACGGGGGCGGCACAGATACGCAGTATTTT
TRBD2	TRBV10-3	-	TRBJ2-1	CAISADPLSGDPNEQFF	TGTGCCATCAGTGCAGACCCCCTTAGCGGGGACCCCAATGAGCAGTTCTTC
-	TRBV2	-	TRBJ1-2	CASRGLTDLYGYTF	TGTGCCAGCAGAGGCCTCACCGACCTCTATGGCTACACCTTC
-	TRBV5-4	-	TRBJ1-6	CASSSDQSPLHF	TGTGCCAGCAGCTCCGACCAATCACCCCTCCACTTT
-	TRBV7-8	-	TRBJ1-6	CASSLSNSENSPLHF	TGTGCCAGCAGCTTATCTAACAGCGAAAATTCACCCCTCCACTTT
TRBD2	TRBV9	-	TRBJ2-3	CASSRSGASTDTQYF	TGTGCCAGCAGCCGTAGCGGGGCGAGCACAGATACGCAGTATTTT
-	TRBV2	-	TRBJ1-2	CASSPMVGYGYTF	TGTGCCAGCAGCCCCATGGTGGGCTATGGCTACACCTTC
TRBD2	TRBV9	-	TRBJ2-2	CASSVASGGPANTGELFF	TGTGCCAGCAGCGTCGCTAGCGGGGGACCCGCGAACACCGGGGAGCTGTTTTTT
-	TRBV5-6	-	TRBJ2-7	CASSRVGGAYEQYF	TGTGCCAGCAGCCGGGTGGGGGGCGCCTACGAGCAGTACTTC
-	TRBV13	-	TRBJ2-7	CASSRTGSSYEQYF	TGTGCCAGCAGCCGAACAGGGAGCTCCTACGAGCAGTACTTC
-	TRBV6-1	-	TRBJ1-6	CASSAGAPLHF	TGTGCCAGCAGTGCTGGGGCCCCCCTCCACTTT
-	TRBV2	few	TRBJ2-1	CASSESGAGEQFF	TGTGCCAGCAGTGAATCGGGGGCGGGTGAGCAGTTCTTC
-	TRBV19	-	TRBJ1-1	CASSIDRNRNTEAFF	TGTGCCAGTAGTATAGATAGGAATCGGAACACTGAAGCTTTCTTT
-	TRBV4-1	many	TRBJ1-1	CASSLRSGFNTEAFF	TGCGCCAGCAGCCTCCGCTCGGGGTTTAACACTGAAGCTTTCTTT
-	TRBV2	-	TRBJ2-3	CASSLDSTDTQYF	TGTGCCAGCAGTTTAGATAGCACAGATACGCAGTATTTT
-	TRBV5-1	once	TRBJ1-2	CASSEIIRTVSYGYTF	TGCGCCAGCAGTGAAATCATCCGGACGGTTTCTTATGGCTACACCTTC
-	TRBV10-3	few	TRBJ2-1	CAISDERRGNNEQFF	TGTGCCATCAGTGATGAGCGTCGAGGGAACAATGAGCAGTTCTTC
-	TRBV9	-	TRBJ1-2	CASSVGVGATGGYTF	TGTGCCAGCAGCGTAGGAGTGGGGGCGACAGGTGGCTACACCTTC
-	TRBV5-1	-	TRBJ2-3	CASSLGRTDTQYF	TGCGCCAGCAGCTTAGGACGTACAGATACGCAGTATTTT
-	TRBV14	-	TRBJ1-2	CASSQDVGLSYGYTF	TGTGCCAGCAGCCAAGATGTAGGGCTTAGCTATGGCTACACCTTC
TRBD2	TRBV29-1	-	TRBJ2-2	CSARLAAVNTGELFF	TGCAGCGCTCGACTAGCGGCGGTGAACACCGGGGAGCTGTTTTTT